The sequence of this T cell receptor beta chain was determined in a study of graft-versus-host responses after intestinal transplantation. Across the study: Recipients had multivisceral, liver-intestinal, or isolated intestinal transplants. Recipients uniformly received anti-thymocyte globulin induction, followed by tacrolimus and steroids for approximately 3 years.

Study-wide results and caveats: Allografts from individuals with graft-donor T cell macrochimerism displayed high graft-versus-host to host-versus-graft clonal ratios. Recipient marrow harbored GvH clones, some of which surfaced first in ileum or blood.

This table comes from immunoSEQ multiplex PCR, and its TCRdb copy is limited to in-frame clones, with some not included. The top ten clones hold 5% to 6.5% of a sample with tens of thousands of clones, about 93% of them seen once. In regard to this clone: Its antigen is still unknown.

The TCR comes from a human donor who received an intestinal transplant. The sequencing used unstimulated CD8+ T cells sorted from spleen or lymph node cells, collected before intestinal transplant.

The CDR3 loop is CAWSVDTGELFF. In nucleotides, the CDR3 is TGTGCCTGGAGTGTAGACACCGGGGAGCTGTTTTTT. V is TRBV30 and J is TRBJ2-2; D remains unclear. The CDR3 is 12 amino acids. With 0 bases removed from V and 3 bases from J, the gap between germline ends came to 2 bases. From germline, CDR1 is GTSNPN and CDR2 SVGIG (reference sequence).